Listed here is a single T cell receptor beta chain. Those enrolled, adults aged 18 to 89 years, came from roughly 22 US areas. Cohort 3 recovered donors had two negative PCRs, clearance, or symptom resolution. This entry is derived from a study of blood T cell repertoires in COVID-19. As for the study in general: PBMCs, B-cell-depleted T cells, or T cells provided the cDNA or gDNA that made up the material.

Original handling: Researchers report that nucleated cell counts were estimated from reference gene primer amplification. Sequencing was performed with immunoSEQ multiplex PCR; in TCRdb, only in-frame clones are kept and a portion is missing. V and J calls and clone size come straight from that table; D and trimming were deduced from the DNA. In the table there are 250,000 to 300,000 clones, approximately 84% of which are singletons. The sample consisted of PBMCs or T cells enriched from blood (not recorded which). The TCR sequence derives from a man younger than 35 who had recovered from COVID-19.

The CDR3 region is CASSKQALLAGELFF. The DNA of the CDR3 is TGTGCCAGTAGTAAGCAGGCCTTACTCGCCGGGGAGCTGTTTTTT. The chain has TRBV19 and TRBJ2-2, with no clear D. The germline V gene has CDR1 LNHDA and CDR2 SQIVND (reference sequence). Trimming took 4 bases from V and 6 from J, leaving 15 bases between them. This CDR3 has 15 residues.